This TCR beta chain was identified during a study of cytomegalovirus exposure and HLA in healthy donors. The PCR had 60 Vbeta and 13 Jbeta primers. Data came from immunoSEQ multiplex PCR; TCRdb stores just in-frame clones and leaves some out. The sample consists of roughly 110,000 clones, 65% to 85% of them appearing once. As for this clone: The antigen is undetermined.

The donors comprised healthy bone marrow donors. Study findings and constraints: Apparent HLA restriction characterized most CMV-associated TCR beta chains in a later analysis. As immune exposure information, only CMV serostatus was available. Most sequenced TCRs were rare (though some public TCRs occurred in many donors).

This CDR3 is built from 14 residues. Germline CDR1 reads LGHNA; CDR2 reads YNFKEQ. Trimming cost V 2 bases and J 5 bases; bases outside gene matches: 5. The V call is TRBV4-2, the J call TRBJ2-5; 7 bases agree with TRBD2. The sequence came from a man aged 25-40 years in good health and CMV-seronegative. The sequenced material came from PBMCs. DNA of the CDR3: TGTGCCAGCAGCCAAAGTCCCGGGGGGGAGACCCAGTACTTC. Its translation is CASSQSPGGETQYF.